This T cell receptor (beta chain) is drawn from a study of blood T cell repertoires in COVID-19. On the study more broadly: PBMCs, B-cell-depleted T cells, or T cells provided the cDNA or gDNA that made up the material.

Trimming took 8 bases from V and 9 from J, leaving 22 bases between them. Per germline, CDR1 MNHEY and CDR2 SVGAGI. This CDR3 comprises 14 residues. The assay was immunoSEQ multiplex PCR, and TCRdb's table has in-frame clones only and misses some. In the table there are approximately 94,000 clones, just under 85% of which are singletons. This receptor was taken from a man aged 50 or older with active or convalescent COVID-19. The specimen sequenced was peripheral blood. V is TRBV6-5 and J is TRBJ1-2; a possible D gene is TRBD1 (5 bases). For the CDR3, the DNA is TGTGCCAGCCGCGGTGGTCAGGGCGGGGATAGCTACACCTTC. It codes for CASRGGQGGDSYTF.